Listed below are T cell receptor beta chains from one sample, sequenced in a study of cytomegalovirus exposure and HLA in healthy donors. Repertoires were generated with immunoSEQ multiplex PCR, while TCRdb's copy carries only in-frame clones and drops some. The table has some 120,000 clones, approximately 80% seen once. Sequenced material: PBMCs. The origin of the receptors is a woman aged 40-49 years in good health and CMV-seropositive. CDR3s include the opening cysteine and the closing phenylalanine or tryptophan. Fields, in order: CDR3 length, V gene, clone size, D gene, J gene, CDR3 protein, CDR3 DNA. The D gene is left open where the match is weak. Not all rows give a size; the values are once, few, many and, for expanded clones, a class.

cdr3_length: 13; v_call: TRBV7-6; clone_size: few; d_call: -; j_call: TRBJ2-2; cdr3_aa: CASSQAVTGELFF; cdr3_nt: TGTGCCAGCAGCCAAGCGGTCACCGGGGAGCTGTTTTTT
cdr3_length: 15; v_call: TRBV29-1; clone_size: -; d_call: TRBD1; j_call: TRBJ2-3; cdr3_aa: CSVTGTGGVTDTQYF; cdr3_nt: TGCAGCGTGACCGGGACAGGGGGGGTGACAGATACGCAGTATTTT
cdr3_length: 15; v_call: TRBV6-6; clone_size: -; d_call: TRBD2; j_call: TRBJ2-7; cdr3_aa: CASSLSGRKIYEQYF; cdr3_nt: TGTGCCAGCAGCCTATCCGGGAGGAAAATCTACGAGCAGTACTTC
cdr3_length: 15; v_call: TRBV13; clone_size: -; d_call: -; j_call: TRBJ2-6; cdr3_aa: CASSSYWPGANVLTF; cdr3_nt: TGTGCCAGCAGCTCATATTGGCCTGGGGCCAACGTCCTGACTTTC
cdr3_length: 14; v_call: TRBV10-3; clone_size: -; d_call: -; j_call: TRBJ1-1; cdr3_aa: CAISVRLPNTEAFF; cdr3_nt: TGTGCCATCAGTGTAAGACTTCCGAACACTGAAGCTTTCTTT
cdr3_length: 10; v_call: TRBV6-6; clone_size: -; d_call: -; j_call: TRBJ2-3; cdr3_aa: CASSSSTQYF; cdr3_nt: TGTGCCAGCTCTAGTAGTACGCAGTATTTT
cdr3_length: 14; v_call: TRBV30; clone_size: -; d_call: -; j_call: TRBJ1-5; cdr3_aa: CAWSVRSLHQPQHF; cdr3_nt: TGTGCCTGGAGTGTTAGAAGTCTGCATCAGCCCCAGCATTTT
cdr3_length: 12; v_call: TRBV2; clone_size: once; d_call: -; j_call: TRBJ1-2; cdr3_aa: CASSGTVGGYTF; cdr3_nt: TGTGCCAGCAGTGGGACAGTGGGTGGCTACACCTTC
cdr3_length: 15; v_call: TRBV7-9; clone_size: once; d_call: TRBD2; j_call: TRBJ2-1; cdr3_aa: CASSQRTSGGNEQFF; cdr3_nt: TGTGCCAGCAGCCAAAGGACTAGCGGGGGGAATGAGCAGTTCTTC
cdr3_length: 16; v_call: TRBV7-9; clone_size: few; d_call: TRBD2; j_call: TRBJ2-5; cdr3_aa: CASSFRASGGAETQYF; cdr3_nt: TGTGCCAGCAGCTTCCGGGCTAGCGGGGGGGCCGAGACCCAGTACTTC
cdr3_length: 15; v_call: TRBV7-3; clone_size: -; d_call: -; j_call: TRBJ1-2; cdr3_aa: CASSPIKSRQRGYTF; cdr3_nt: TGTGCCAGCAGCCCCATCAAATCTCGACAACGGGGCTACACCTTC
cdr3_length: 14; v_call: TRBV6-5; clone_size: once; d_call: -; j_call: TRBJ1-6; cdr3_aa: CASSDSSYNSPLHF; cdr3_nt: TGTGCCAGCAGTGACAGCTCCTATAATTCACCCCTCCACTTT
cdr3_length: 16; v_call: TRBV5-1; clone_size: -; d_call: -; j_call: TRBJ1-2; cdr3_aa: CASSLDQGRGEGGYTF; cdr3_nt: TGCGCCAGCAGCTTGGACCAAGGGAGGGGCGAGGGGGGCTACACCTTC
cdr3_length: 18; v_call: TRBV5-1; clone_size: -; d_call: -; j_call: TRBJ1-3; cdr3_aa: CASSLGLRGANRDYTTYF; cdr3_nt: TGCGCCAGCAGCTTGGGTCTCCGGGGGGCAAATCGTGATTACACCACATATTTT
cdr3_length: 15; v_call: TRBV6-5; clone_size: -; d_call: -; j_call: TRBJ1-6; cdr3_aa: CASSILIGRNSPLHF; cdr3_nt: TGTGCCAGCAGTATCCTCATAGGCAGGAATTCACCCCTCCACTTT
cdr3_length: 13; v_call: TRBV7-2; clone_size: -; d_call: -; j_call: TRBJ1-5; cdr3_aa: CASSSRLVQPQHF; cdr3_nt: TGTGCCAGCAGCTCCAGACTTGTTCAGCCCCAGCATTTT
cdr3_length: 17; v_call: TRBV15; clone_size: once; d_call: -; j_call: TRBJ1-4; cdr3_aa: CATSRDPLAGSGEKLFF; cdr3_nt: TGTGCCACCAGCAGAGATCCTCTTGCCGGATCGGGGGAAAAACTGTTTTTT
cdr3_length: 14; v_call: TRBV7-8; clone_size: -; d_call: TRBD1; j_call: TRBJ2-7; cdr3_aa: CASSVLTGGYEQYF; cdr3_nt: TGTGCCAGCAGCGTACTGACAGGGGGCTACGAGCAGTACTTC
cdr3_length: 14; v_call: TRBV4-1; clone_size: -; d_call: -; j_call: TRBJ1-5; cdr3_aa: CASSQRQQNQPQHF; cdr3_nt: TGCGCCAGCAGCCAACGACAGCAGAATCAGCCCCAGCATTTT
cdr3_length: 15; v_call: TRBV30; clone_size: -; d_call: -; j_call: TRBJ2-2; cdr3_aa: CAWSVQYREGGELFF; cdr3_nt: TGTGCCTGGAGTGTGCAGTACAGGGAAGGCGGGGAGCTGTTTTTT
cdr3_length: 15; v_call: TRBV19; clone_size: -; d_call: TRBD2; j_call: TRBJ2-3; cdr3_aa: CASTRTSGEVDTQYF; cdr3_nt: TGTGCCAGTACCCGGACTAGCGGGGAGGTAGATACGCAGTATTTT
cdr3_length: 14; v_call: TRBV11-2; clone_size: -; d_call: TRBD1; j_call: TRBJ2-4; cdr3_aa: CASSPWGQENIQYF; cdr3_nt: TGTGCCAGCAGCCCCTGGGGACAGGAAAACATTCAGTACTTC
cdr3_length: 14; v_call: TRBV6-5; clone_size: -; d_call: -; j_call: TRBJ1-4; cdr3_aa: CASKTGATNEKLFF; cdr3_nt: TGTGCCAGCAAAACAGGAGCAACTAATGAAAAACTGTTTTTT
cdr3_length: 15; v_call: TRBV6-1; clone_size: -; d_call: -; j_call: TRBJ1-5; cdr3_aa: CASKEMGGSYQPQHF; cdr3_nt: TGTGCCAGCAAAGAGATGGGGGGATCGTATCAGCCCCAGCATTTT
cdr3_length: 14; v_call: TRBV7-9; clone_size: -; d_call: -; j_call: TRBJ1-4; cdr3_aa: CASSAGGVNEKLFF; cdr3_nt: TGTGCCAGCAGCGCCGGGGGGGTAAATGAAAAACTGTTTTTT
cdr3_length: 11; v_call: TRBV30; clone_size: -; d_call: -; j_call: TRBJ1-2; cdr3_aa: CASTGNYGYTF; cdr3_nt: TGTGCCTCAACCGGGAACTATGGCTACACCTTC
cdr3_length: 15; v_call: TRBV30; clone_size: -; d_call: TRBD2; j_call: TRBJ2-1; cdr3_aa: CAWGFASGAGNEQFF; cdr3_nt: TGTGCCTGGGGGTTTGCTAGCGGGGCTGGGAATGAGCAGTTCTTC
cdr3_length: 14; v_call: TRBV19; clone_size: -; d_call: -; j_call: TRBJ2-7; cdr3_aa: CASRRDRSSYEQYF; cdr3_nt: TGTGCCAGTAGGCGAGACAGGAGCTCCTACGAGCAGTACTTC
cdr3_length: 14; v_call: TRBV5-4; clone_size: -; d_call: TRBD1; j_call: TRBJ2-5; cdr3_aa: CASSHKDRGWTQYF; cdr3_nt: TGTGCCAGCAGCCATAAAGACAGGGGGTGGACCCAGTACTTC
cdr3_length: 13; v_call: TRBV5-1; clone_size: -; d_call: TRBD1; j_call: TRBJ1-1; cdr3_aa: CASSLLTGGDLNF; cdr3_nt: TGCGCCAGCAGCCTTCTGACAGGGGGTGACCTGAACTTT
cdr3_length: 15; v_call: TRBV7-9; clone_size: -; d_call: -; j_call: TRBJ1-4; cdr3_aa: CASSLAARAGEKLFF; cdr3_nt: TGTGCCAGCAGCTTAGCGGCCAGGGCAGGTGAAAAACTGTTTTTT
cdr3_length: 14; v_call: TRBV25-1; clone_size: few; d_call: -; j_call: TRBJ1-2; cdr3_aa: CASSDRALNGGYTF; cdr3_nt: TGTGCCAGCAGTGACAGGGCCCTAAATGGTGGCTACACCTTC
cdr3_length: 15; v_call: TRBV11-3; clone_size: -; d_call: -; j_call: TRBJ1-1; cdr3_aa: CASGSSGEGRPEAFF; cdr3_nt: TGTGCCAGCGGTTCCTCGGGAGAGGGGAGGCCTGAAGCTTTCTTT
cdr3_length: 15; v_call: TRBV6-6; clone_size: -; d_call: -; j_call: TRBJ1-2; cdr3_aa: CASSYSGQRNYGYTF; cdr3_nt: TGTGCCAGCAGTTACTCGGGGCAGAGAAACTATGGCTACACCTTC
cdr3_length: 15; v_call: TRBV6-1; clone_size: -; d_call: -; j_call: TRBJ2-3; cdr3_aa: CASSEVVGRGDTQYF; cdr3_nt: TGTGCCAGCAGTGAAGTAGTAGGCAGGGGAGATACGCAGTATTTT
cdr3_length: 13; v_call: TRBV28; clone_size: -; d_call: TRBD1; j_call: TRBJ1-2; cdr3_aa: CASSPGTGRGYTF; cdr3_nt: TGTGCCAGCAGTCCAGGGACAGGCCGGGGCTACACCTTC
cdr3_length: 13; v_call: TRBV29-1; clone_size: -; d_call: TRBD1; j_call: TRBJ1-1; cdr3_aa: CSVEGQGLTEAFF; cdr3_nt: TGCAGCGTTGAAGGACAGGGCCTCACTGAAGCTTTCTTT
cdr3_length: 13; v_call: TRBV5-6; clone_size: few; d_call: TRBD1; j_call: TRBJ2-1; cdr3_aa: CASSLAGTEKQFF; cdr3_nt: TGTGCCAGCAGCTTGGCTGGGACAGAGAAGCAGTTCTTC
cdr3_length: 13; v_call: TRBV7-3; clone_size: -; d_call: -; j_call: TRBJ1-1; cdr3_aa: CASSLHRDTEAFF; cdr3_nt: TGTGCCAGCAGCTTACACAGGGACACTGAAGCTTTCTTT
cdr3_length: 14; v_call: TRBV7-7; clone_size: few; d_call: -; j_call: TRBJ2-3; cdr3_aa: CASSFQGDSDTQYF; cdr3_nt: TGTGCCAGCAGCTTTCAGGGGGACTCAGATACGCAGTATTTT
cdr3_length: 17; v_call: TRBV9; clone_size: -; d_call: TRBD2; j_call: TRBJ2-7; cdr3_aa: CASSPTGLAGAFYEQYF; cdr3_nt: TGTGCCAGCAGCCCCACGGGACTAGCGGGGGCCTTCTACGAGCAGTACTTC
cdr3_length: 14; v_call: TRBV6-1; clone_size: -; d_call: -; j_call: TRBJ1-2; cdr3_aa: CASSSQASDYGYTF; cdr3_nt: TGTGCCAGCAGCTCACAGGCGAGCGACTATGGCTACACCTTC
cdr3_length: 15; v_call: TRBV9; clone_size: -; d_call: TRBD1; j_call: TRBJ1-6; cdr3_aa: CASSPGQGKDSPLHF; cdr3_nt: TGTGCCAGCAGTCCCGGACAGGGGAAGGATTCACCCCTCCACTTT
cdr3_length: 14; v_call: TRBV7-2; clone_size: few; d_call: -; j_call: TRBJ2-7; cdr3_aa: CASSLDGGAYEQYF; cdr3_nt: TGTGCCAGCAGCTTAGACGGAGGAGCCTACGAGCAGTACTTC
cdr3_length: 15; v_call: TRBV6-6; clone_size: few; d_call: -; j_call: TRBJ1-2; cdr3_aa: CASSYAADTSFGYTF; cdr3_nt: TGTGCCAGCAGTTACGCCGCGGACACCTCTTTTGGCTACACCTTC
cdr3_length: 15; v_call: TRBV19; clone_size: -; d_call: TRBD1; j_call: TRBJ1-2; cdr3_aa: CASSIDHRGGYGYTF; cdr3_nt: TGTGCCAGTAGTATAGATCACAGGGGAGGCTATGGCTACACCTTC
cdr3_length: 15; v_call: TRBV6-6; clone_size: -; d_call: -; j_call: TRBJ1-2; cdr3_aa: CASSYDPQGINGYTF; cdr3_nt: TGTGCCAGCAGTTACGATCCGCAGGGGATCAATGGCTACACCTTC
cdr3_length: 14; v_call: TRBV30; clone_size: -; d_call: -; j_call: TRBJ2-4; cdr3_aa: CAWSVGGSQNIQYF; cdr3_nt: TGTGCCTGGAGTGTAGGGGGTTCTCAAAACATTCAGTACTTC
cdr3_length: 15; v_call: TRBV7-2; clone_size: -; d_call: -; j_call: TRBJ2-1; cdr3_aa: CASSPQASSYNEQFF; cdr3_nt: TGTGCCAGCAGCCCCCAGGCCAGCTCCTACAATGAGCAGTTCTTC